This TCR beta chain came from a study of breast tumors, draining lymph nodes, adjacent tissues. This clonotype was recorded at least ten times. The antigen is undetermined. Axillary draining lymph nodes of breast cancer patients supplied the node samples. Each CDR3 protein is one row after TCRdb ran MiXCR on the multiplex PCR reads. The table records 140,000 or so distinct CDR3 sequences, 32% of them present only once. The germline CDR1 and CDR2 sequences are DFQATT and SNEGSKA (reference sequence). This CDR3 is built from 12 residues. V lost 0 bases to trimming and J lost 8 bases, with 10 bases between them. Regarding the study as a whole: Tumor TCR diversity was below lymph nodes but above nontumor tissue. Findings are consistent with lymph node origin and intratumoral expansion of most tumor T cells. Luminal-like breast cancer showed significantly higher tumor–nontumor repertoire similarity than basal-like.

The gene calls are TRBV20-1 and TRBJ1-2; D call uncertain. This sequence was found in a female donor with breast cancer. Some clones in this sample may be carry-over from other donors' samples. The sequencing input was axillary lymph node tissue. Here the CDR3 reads CSARESGKGYTF. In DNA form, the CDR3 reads TGCAGTGCTAGAGAGTCGGGGAAAGGCTACACCTTC.